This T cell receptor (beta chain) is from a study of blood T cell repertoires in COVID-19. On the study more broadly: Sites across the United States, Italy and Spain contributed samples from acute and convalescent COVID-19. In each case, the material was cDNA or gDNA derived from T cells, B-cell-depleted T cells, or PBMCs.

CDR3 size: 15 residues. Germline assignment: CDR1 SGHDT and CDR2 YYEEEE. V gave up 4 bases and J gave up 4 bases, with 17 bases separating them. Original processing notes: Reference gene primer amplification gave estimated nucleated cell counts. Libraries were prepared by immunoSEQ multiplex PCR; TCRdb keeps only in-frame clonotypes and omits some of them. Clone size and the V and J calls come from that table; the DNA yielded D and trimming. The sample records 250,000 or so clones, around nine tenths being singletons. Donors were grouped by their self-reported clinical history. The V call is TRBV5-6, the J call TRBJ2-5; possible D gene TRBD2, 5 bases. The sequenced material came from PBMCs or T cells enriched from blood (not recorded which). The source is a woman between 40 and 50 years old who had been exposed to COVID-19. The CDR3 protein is CASSTPFTRRETQYF. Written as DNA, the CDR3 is TGTGCCAGCAGCACGCCCTTTACTAGGCGAGAGACCCAGTACTTC.